The 11 T cell receptor beta chains in this list originate from one sample, sequenced in a study of blood T cell repertoires in COVID-19. TCRdb's table, derived via immunoSEQ multiplex PCR, lists solely in-frame clones and lacks some. Among 150,000 to 200,000 clones, more than 70% were seen once, and the ten largest hold under 7%. Specimen: PBMCs or T cells enriched from blood (not recorded which). The receptors come from a man in his forties or fifties who had recovered from COVID-19.

The chain uses TRBV6-5 and TRBJ2-2, with 7 bases matching TRBD1. CDR1 is MNHEY and CDR2 is SVGAGI in the germline V gene. This CDR3 has 16 amino acids. The ends lost 6 bases at V and 3 bases at J; junction bases unmatched: 10. The CDR3 DNA reads TGTGCCAGCAGCTACGGACAGGCCGAGTACACCGGGGAGCTGTTTTTT. Its translation is CASSYGQAEYTGELFF.

The DNA of the CDR3 is TGCGCCAGCAGCCAGGGCGACGGAGGGCATCAGCCCCAGCATTTT. Translated: CASSQGDGGHQPQHF. The chain carries TRBV4-1 and TRBJ1-5; no clear D gene. The CDR3 spans 15 residues. Trimming cost V 3 bases and J 5 bases, with 14 bases left between them. Germline V lookup: CDR1 MGHRA, CDR2 YSYEKL.

V gene TRBV7-2 combines with J gene TRBJ2-7, with 10 bases identical to TRBD1. The CDR3 totals 15 residues. V dropped 4 bases and J dropped 6; count of bases not matched to a gene: 9. Germline V CDR1 and CDR2: SGHTA, FQGNSA. This CDR3 is CASSSYGTGAREQYF. For the CDR3, the DNA is TGTGCCAGCAGCTCATACGGGACAGGGGCTCGCGAGCAGTACTTC.

This sequence joins TRBV7-3 and TRBJ1-2; the D gene is possibly TRBD1 (5 bases). This CDR3 is built from 15 residues. The germline CDR1 and CDR2 sequences are SGHTA and FQGTGA. The V and J ends lost 0 bases and 8 bases respectively, with 16 bases between them. DNA for the CDR3: TGTGCCAGCAGCTTAACTGGGGCCGGGTTGGGAGGCTACACCTTC. As protein: CASSLTGAGLGGYTF.

As DNA, the CDR3 is TGTGCCAGCAGCCGTACTAGCGGGGGGTCGAAATACAATGAGCAGTTCTTC. This encodes CASSRTSGGSKYNEQFF. The rearrangement joins TRBV7-3 to TRBJ2-1, with TRBD2 matching over 12 bases. J lost 4 bases, V lost 5 bases, and 9 bases had no gene match. From germline, CDR1 is SGHTA and CDR2 FQGTGA. The CDR3 has 17 amino acids.

This clone turned up a few times. CDR3 sequence: CASTPRGGNTDTQYF. As DNA, the CDR3 is TGTGCCAGCACCCCCCGCGGAGGTAACACAGATACGCAGTATTTT. V usage is TRBV9 and J usage is TRBJ2-3; D perhaps matches TRBD2 (5 bases). The CDR3 extends over 15 amino acids. V was shortened by 6 bases and J by 2 bases, with 16 bases between the two germline ends. Germline-derived CDR1 and CDR2 are SGDLS and YYNGEE.

The chain links TRBV5-1 to TRBJ1-2; 11 positions agree with TRBD1. Per germline, CDR1 SGHRS and CDR2 YFSETQ. The CDR3 spans 15 residues. Unmatched junction bases numbered 5, after V lost 0 bases and J lost 7 bases. The CDR3 spells CASSLDGQGARGYTF. The CDR3 DNA sequence: TGCGCCAGCAGCTTGGATGGACAGGGGGCGCGTGGCTACACCTTC.

The chain joins TRBV10-3 to TRBJ1-5, with D possibly being TRBD1 (5 bases). V was clipped by 9 bases and J by 9 bases, with 18 bases between them. Germline V gives CDR1 ENHRY, CDR2 SYGVKD. This CDR3 comprises 13 residues. The CDR3 loop reads CAITGTQGGPQHF. The CDR3 nucleotides read TGTGCCATAACCGGGACGCAGGGAGGGCCCCAGCATTTT.

This rearrangement joins TRBV24-1 to TRBJ1-1, with 11 bases matching TRBD1. This CDR3 has 15 amino acids. V shed 5 bases and J 5 bases; nucleotides not matched to a gene: 6. Germline-derived CDR1 and CDR2 are KGHDR and SFDVKD. CDR3 amino acids: CATSVGGTGGTEAFF. The CDR3, as DNA: TGTGCCACCAGTGTTGGGGGGACAGGGGGGACTGAAGCTTTCTTT.

Worth noting for this clone: The same CDR3 is also encoded by other DNA sequences in this sample. This chain connects TRBV19 to TRBJ2-3, with TRBD2 as a possible D gene (5 bases). The CDR3 is 14 amino acids. CDR1 is LNHDA, CDR2 SQIVND, per germline (reference sequence). With 5 bases removed from V and 1 base from J, the gap between germline ends came to 10 bases. For the CDR3, the DNA is TGTGCCAGTAGTGGGCGGGTGGGCACAGATACGCAGTATTTT. This codes for CASSGRVGTDTQYF.

This chain connects TRBV7-8 to TRBJ1-2; TRBD1 might be the D (5 bases). CDR3 length: 16 residues. The V gene lost 4 bases and the J gene lost 2 bases, with 17 bases spanning the gap. CDR1 is SGHVS and CDR2 is FQNEAQ in the germline V gene. The DNA for the CDR3 is TGTGCCAGCAGCTCTACAAAGGGACTGACGAACTATGGCTACACCTTC. It encodes CASSSTKGLTNYGYTF. Filled out from reference TRBV7-8 and TRBJ1-2, the complete variable domain reads GAGVSQSPRYKVAKRGQDVALRCDPISGHVSLFWYQQALGQGPEFLTYFQNEAQLDKSGLPSDRFFAERPEGSVSTLKIQRTQQEDSAVYLCASSSTKGLTNYGYTFGSGTRLTVV.